This is a list of T cell receptor beta chains from one sample in a study of blood T cell repertoires in COVID-19. Sequencing was performed with immunoSEQ multiplex PCR; in TCRdb, only in-frame clones are kept and a portion is missing. The sample carries about 140,000 clones, roughly 81% recorded once. Sequencing was done on a sample of PBMCs or T cells enriched from blood (not recorded which). The receptors here all came from a woman in her 50s with acute COVID-19. Both conserved end residues are part of each CDR3. D genes are given only for firm matches. Expanded clones get a size class; other rows say once, few or many, or leave the size out.

J: TRBJ2-1
length: 15
D: .
V: TRBV5-4
size: .
DNA: TGTGCCAGCAGCGCGGACAGCAGCTCCTACAATGAGCAGTTCTTC
CDR3: CASSADSSSYNEQFF

J: TRBJ2-1
length: 14
D: .
V: TRBV5-1
size: .
DNA: TGCGCCAGCAGCCCGGACTCTAAGAACAATGAGCAGTTCTTC
CDR3: CASSPDSKNNEQFF

J: TRBJ2-3
length: 11
D: .
V: TRBV6-6
size: many
DNA: TGTGCCACCAAGTTGGAGGGAACGCAGTATTTT
CDR3: CATKLEGTQYF

J: TRBJ2-5
length: 13
D: .
V: TRBV5-1
size: many
DNA: TGCGCCAGCAGCTCCTCGGAGGTCGACACCCAGTACTTC
CDR3: CASSSSEVDTQYF

J: TRBJ2-1
length: 20
D: TRBD2
V: TRBV14
size: .
DNA: TGTGCCAGCAGCCAAGAGGATAGCCTAGCGGGCCCTCCTGCTTACAATGAGCAGTTCTTC
CDR3: CASSQEDSLAGPPAYNEQFF

J: TRBJ2-2
length: 17
D: TRBD2
V: TRBV4-1
size: once
DNA: TGCGCCAGCAGCCCGCCTCCTAGCGGGGGGAACACCGGGGAGCTGTTTTTT
CDR3: CASSPPPSGGNTGELFF

J: TRBJ1-1
length: 18
D: TRBD1
V: TRBV7-8
size: .
DNA: TGTGCCAGCAGCGCGCCGAAAACAGGGGCGCCAATGAACACTGAAGCTTTCTTT
CDR3: CASSAPKTGAPMNTEAFF

J: TRBJ2-7
length: 13
D: TRBD2
V: TRBV27
size: .
DNA: TGTGCCACCAGACTAGCGGGATGGAACGAGCAGTACTTC
CDR3: CATRLAGWNEQYF

J: TRBJ2-1
length: 15
D: TRBD1
V: TRBV19
size: .
DNA: TGTGCCAGTAGTATGGACAGGGTAGGCTACAATGAGCAGTTCTTC
CDR3: CASSMDRVGYNEQFF

J: TRBJ1-1
length: 13
D: TRBD1
V: TRBV24-1
size: few
DNA: TGTGCCACCAGGGGACAGACGAACACTGAAGCTTTCTTT
CDR3: CATRGQTNTEAFF

J: TRBJ2-1
length: 14
D: .
V: TRBV5-1
size: .
DNA: TGCGCCAGCAGCTTGGGGGCCGGGACAAATGAGCAGTTCTTC
CDR3: CASSLGAGTNEQFF

J: TRBJ1-2
length: 14
D: TRBD1
V: TRBV2
size: .
DNA: TGTGCCAGCAGTTCCGGGACAGGGATGGGTGGCTACACCTTC
CDR3: CASSSGTGMGGYTF

J: TRBJ2-3
length: 17
D: TRBD2
V: TRBV3-1/TRBV3-2
size: .
DNA: TGTGCCAGCAGCCAAAGGATAGCGGGAGCTTTCGGTGATACGCAGTATTTT
CDR3: CASSQRIAGAFGDTQYF

J: TRBJ2-3
length: 12
D: .
V: TRBV11-2
size: .
DNA: TGTGCCAGCAGCTTATCCGGAGATACGCAGTATTTT
CDR3: CASSLSGDTQYF

J: TRBJ1-2
length: 14
D: .
V: TRBV4-1
size: once
DNA: TGCGCCAGCAGCCAAGATCAGGGGAACTATGGCTACACCTTC
CDR3: CASSQDQGNYGYTF

J: TRBJ2-1
length: 15
D: TRBD2
V: TRBV30
size: .
DNA: TGTGCCTGGAGTCGGGAGGCAAGGGGAAACAATGAGCAGTTCTTC
CDR3: CAWSREARGNNEQFF

J: TRBJ2-1
length: 19
D: TRBD2
V: TRBV7-8
size: .
DNA: TGTGCCAGCAGCTTAGGGGGGGGGACTAGCGGGAGCTCCTACAATGAGCAGTTCTTC
CDR3: CASSLGGGTSGSSYNEQFF

J: TRBJ1-2
length: 13
D: .
V: TRBV5-4
size: .
DNA: TGTGCCAGCAGCCCTGACAGCTCTTATGGCTACACCTTC
CDR3: CASSPDSSYGYTF

J: TRBJ2-7
length: 24
D: .
V: TRBV21-1
size: .
DNA: TGTGCCAGCAGCAAAATCTTTTCGGACCGCTGGGAGCGGGACGGGTCTTGTCCCTTCTACGAGCAGTACTTC
CDR3: CASSKIFSDRWERDGSCPFYEQYF

J: TRBJ1-2
length: 15
D: .
V: TRBV2
size: .
DNA: TGTGCCAGACGAACGCAAACAAGAGGGTTCTATGGCTACACCTTC
CDR3: CARRTQTRGFYGYTF

J: TRBJ1-1
length: 18
D: TRBD1
V: TRBV7-9
size: .
DNA: TGTGCCAGCAGCCCCCCTGGTGGGGACAGGGTTCGTGGCACTGAAGCTTTCTTT
CDR3: CASSPPGGDRVRGTEAFF

J: TRBJ1-1
length: 17
D: .
V: TRBV18
size: .
DNA: TGTGCCAGCTCACCACCGAGCGGTCGCCGCATGAACACTGAAGCTTTCTTT
CDR3: CASSPPSGRRMNTEAFF

J: TRBJ1-1
length: 12
D: TRBD1
V: TRBV28
size: .
DNA: TGTGCCAGCAGTCGACGGGACAGGGAAGCTTTCTTT
CDR3: CASSRRDREAFF

J: TRBJ2-1
length: 15
D: TRBD2
V: TRBV20-1
size: .
DNA: TGCAGTGCTAGTATAGCGGGAGGGCCTTGGATTGAGCAGTTCTTC
CDR3: CSASIAGGPWIEQFF

J: TRBJ2-7
length: 17
D: TRBD2
V: TRBV5-1
size: once
DNA: TGCGCCAGCAGCTCCATTGATCGGCTAGCGGGAGGGCGGGAGCAGTACTTC
CDR3: CASSSIDRLAGGREQYF

J: TRBJ1-6
length: 13
D: TRBD1
V: TRBV30
size: .
DNA: TGTGCCTGGAGCGGACAGGGTGGTTCACCCCTCCACTTT
CDR3: CAWSGQGGSPLHF

J: TRBJ2-3
length: 16
D: TRBD2
V: TRBV30
size: .
DNA: TGTGCCTGGGCCAAAGGGACTAGCGGGAGCTTGGATACGCAGTATTTT
CDR3: CAWAKGTSGSLDTQYF

J: TRBJ1-5
length: 17
D: TRBD1
V: TRBV5-8
size: few
DNA: TGTGCCAGCAGCCGAGGGACAGGGGTAGGGGTAGGCCAGCCCCAGCATTTT
CDR3: CASSRGTGVGVGQPQHF

J: TRBJ2-1
length: 14
D: .
V: TRBV29-1
size: once
DNA: TGCAGCGCAGGACGGGGGGCTGCCTACAATGAGCAGTTCTTC
CDR3: CSAGRGAAYNEQFF

J: TRBJ1-1
length: 13
D: .
V: TRBV27
size: .
DNA: TGTGCCAGCAGTGCACTTAGCTCGAAGAAAGCTTTCTTT
CDR3: CASSALSSKKAFF

J: TRBJ1-3
length: 16
D: .
V: TRBV5-1
size: few
DNA: TGCGCCAGCAGCTTGGGGCCAGGGGTCCCCGGAAACACCATATATTTT
CDR3: CASSLGPGVPGNTIYF

J: TRBJ2-5
length: 12
D: .
V: TRBV11-2
size: once
DNA: TGTGCCAGCAGCTTAGTCCGAGAGACCCAGTACTTC
CDR3: CASSLVRETQYF

J: TRBJ2-5
length: 16
D: TRBD2
V: TRBV19
size: few
DNA: TGTGCCAGTACCGACAGGGGACTAGCGGGAGGAGAGACCCAGTACTTC
CDR3: CASTDRGLAGGETQYF

J: TRBJ2-1
length: 15
D: TRBD2
V: TRBV6-5
size: .
DNA: TGTGCCAGCAGGCGGCCCGGGACTAGTAACAATGAGCAGTTCTTC
CDR3: CASRRPGTSNNEQFF

J: TRBJ2-5
length: 15
D: TRBD1
V: TRBV7-9
size: .
DNA: TGTGCCAGCAGCTTAGCGCAAACAGGGGCAGAGACCCAGTACTTC
CDR3: CASSLAQTGAETQYF

J: TRBJ1-2
length: 13
D: .
V: TRBV6-5
size: .
DNA: TGTGCCAGCAGTTACGCGGGGGCGGATGGCTACACCTTC
CDR3: CASSYAGADGYTF

J: TRBJ2-1
length: 15
D: TRBD2
V: TRBV4-2
size: .
DNA: TGTGCCAGCAGCCAGGGACTAGCGGGAGTAGAGGAGCAGTTCTTC
CDR3: CASSQGLAGVEEQFF

J: TRBJ2-1
length: 16
D: TRBD2
V: TRBV7-9
size: .
DNA: TGTGCCAGCAGCCCAGAGGGACTAGCGGGAGTTTATGAGCAGTTCTTC
CDR3: CASSPEGLAGVYEQFF

J: TRBJ2-2
length: 15
D: .
V: TRBV5-1
size: .
DNA: TGCGCCAGCAGCTTGGGTGACGGGAGACCCGGGGAGCTGTTTTTT
CDR3: CASSLGDGRPGELFF

J: TRBJ2-1
length: 15
D: TRBD2
V: TRBV10-3
size: .
DNA: TGTGCCATCAGTGACGGACTAGAGTCCCACAATGAGCAGTTCTTC
CDR3: CAISDGLESHNEQFF

J: TRBJ1-6
length: 14
D: .
V: TRBV15
size: .
DNA: TGTGCCACCAGTCAGGCTTCGCTCAATTCACCCCTCCACTTT
CDR3: CATSQASLNSPLHF

J: TRBJ1-4
length: 15
D: .
V: TRBV4-1
size: .
DNA: TGCGCCAGCAGCCAAGTTCGGGGAAATAATGAAAAACTGTTTTTT
CDR3: CASSQVRGNNEKLFF

J: TRBJ2-7
length: 15
D: TRBD2
V: TRBV5-1
size: .
DNA: TGCGCCAGCAGCTTACTAGCGGGAGGGCGTTACGAGCAGTACTTC
CDR3: CASSLLAGGRYEQYF

J: TRBJ2-7
length: 14
D: .
V: TRBV5-4
size: .
DNA: TGTGCCAGCAGCCTTAGCGGCTCCTCCTACGAGCAGTACTTC
CDR3: CASSLSGSSYEQYF

J: TRBJ2-1
length: 16
D: .
V: TRBV28
size: .
DNA: TGTGCCAGCAGTTTAAGATTCCGGGGGACCTACAATGAGCAGTTCTTC
CDR3: CASSLRFRGTYNEQFF

J: TRBJ1-5
length: 16
D: .
V: TRBV5-8
size: .
DNA: TGTGCCAGCAGTAAACTGAGGGTTGATGGCAATCAGCCCCAGCATTTT
CDR3: CASSKLRVDGNQPQHF

J: TRBJ1-5
length: 13
D: .
V: TRBV7-6
size: once
DNA: TGTGCCAGCAGCTTACAGGAGGATCAGCCCCAGCATTTT
CDR3: CASSLQEDQPQHF

J: TRBJ2-3
length: 12
D: .
V: TRBV6-5
size: .
DNA: TGTGCCAGCACTGGCTTCACAGATACGCAGTATTTT
CDR3: CASTGFTDTQYF

J: TRBJ1-6
length: 16
D: TRBD1
V: TRBV2
size: few
DNA: TGTGCCAGCAGTGAATCTTGGGGGGACAGGGTATCACCCCTCCACTTT
CDR3: CASSESWGDRVSPLHF

J: TRBJ1-1
length: 17
D: TRBD1
V: TRBV6-2/TRBV6-3
size: .
DNA: TGTGCCAGCAGTTACTCGGGACAGCGTAACATGAACACTGAAGCTTTCTTT
CDR3: CASSYSGQRNMNTEAFF